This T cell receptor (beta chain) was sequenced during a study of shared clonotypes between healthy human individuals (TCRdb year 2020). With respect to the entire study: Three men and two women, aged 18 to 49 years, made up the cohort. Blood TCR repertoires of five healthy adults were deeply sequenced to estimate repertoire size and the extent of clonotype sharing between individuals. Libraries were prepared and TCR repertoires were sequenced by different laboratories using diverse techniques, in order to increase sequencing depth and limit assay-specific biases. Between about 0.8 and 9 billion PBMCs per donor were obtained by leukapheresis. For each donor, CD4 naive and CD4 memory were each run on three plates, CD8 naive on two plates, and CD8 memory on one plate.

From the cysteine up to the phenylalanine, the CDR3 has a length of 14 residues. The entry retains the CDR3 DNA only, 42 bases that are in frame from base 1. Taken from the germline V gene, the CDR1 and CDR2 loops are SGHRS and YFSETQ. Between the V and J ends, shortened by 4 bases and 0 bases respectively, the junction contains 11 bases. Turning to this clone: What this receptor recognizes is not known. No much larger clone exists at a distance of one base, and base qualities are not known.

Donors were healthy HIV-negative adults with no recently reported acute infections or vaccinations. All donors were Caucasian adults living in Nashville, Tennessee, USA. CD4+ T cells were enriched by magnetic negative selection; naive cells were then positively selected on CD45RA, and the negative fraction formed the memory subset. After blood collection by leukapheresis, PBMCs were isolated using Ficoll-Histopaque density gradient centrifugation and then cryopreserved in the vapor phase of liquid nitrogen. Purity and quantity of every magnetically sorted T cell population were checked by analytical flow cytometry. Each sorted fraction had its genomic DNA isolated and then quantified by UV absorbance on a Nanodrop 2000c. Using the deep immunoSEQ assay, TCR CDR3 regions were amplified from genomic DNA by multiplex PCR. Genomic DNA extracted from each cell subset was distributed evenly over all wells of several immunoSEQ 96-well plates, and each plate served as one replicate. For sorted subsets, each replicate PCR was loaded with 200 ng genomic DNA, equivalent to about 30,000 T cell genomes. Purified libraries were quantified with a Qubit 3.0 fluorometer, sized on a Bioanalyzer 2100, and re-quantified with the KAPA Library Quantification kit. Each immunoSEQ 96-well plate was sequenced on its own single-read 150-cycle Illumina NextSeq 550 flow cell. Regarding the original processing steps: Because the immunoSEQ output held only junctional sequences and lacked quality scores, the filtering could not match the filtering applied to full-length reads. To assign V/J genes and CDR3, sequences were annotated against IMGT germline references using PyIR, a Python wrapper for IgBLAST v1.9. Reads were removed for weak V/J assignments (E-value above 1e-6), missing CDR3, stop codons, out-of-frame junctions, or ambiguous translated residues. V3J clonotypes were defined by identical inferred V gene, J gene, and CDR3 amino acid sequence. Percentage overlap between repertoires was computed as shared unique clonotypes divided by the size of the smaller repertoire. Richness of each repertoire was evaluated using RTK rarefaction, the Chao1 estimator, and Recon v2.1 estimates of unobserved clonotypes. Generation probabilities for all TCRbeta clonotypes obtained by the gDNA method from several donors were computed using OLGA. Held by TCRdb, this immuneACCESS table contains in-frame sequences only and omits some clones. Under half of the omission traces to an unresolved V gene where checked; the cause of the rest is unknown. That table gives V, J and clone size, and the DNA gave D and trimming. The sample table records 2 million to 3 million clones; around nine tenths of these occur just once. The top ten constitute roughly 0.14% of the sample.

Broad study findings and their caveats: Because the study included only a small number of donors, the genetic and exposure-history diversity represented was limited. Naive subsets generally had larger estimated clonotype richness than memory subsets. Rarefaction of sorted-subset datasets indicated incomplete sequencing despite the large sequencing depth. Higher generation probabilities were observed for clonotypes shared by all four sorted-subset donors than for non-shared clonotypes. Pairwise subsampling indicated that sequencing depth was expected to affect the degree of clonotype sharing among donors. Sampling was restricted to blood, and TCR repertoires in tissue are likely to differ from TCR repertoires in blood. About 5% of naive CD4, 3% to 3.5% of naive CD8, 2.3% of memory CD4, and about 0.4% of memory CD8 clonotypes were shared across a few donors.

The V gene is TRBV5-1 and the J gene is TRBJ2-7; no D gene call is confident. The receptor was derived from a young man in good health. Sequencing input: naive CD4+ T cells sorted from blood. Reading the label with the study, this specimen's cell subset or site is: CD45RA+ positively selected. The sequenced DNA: TGCGCCAGCAGCGACTCGGTGAGCTCCTACGAGCAGTACTTC. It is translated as CASSDSVSSYEQYF.